This TCR beta chain was recorded in a study of beta chain features in type 1 diabetes. The collection from each donor was one heparinised blood draw averaging roughly 0.12 L. Investigators reverse transcribed all isolated RNA, so they sequenced expressed TCRB transcripts. Assay used: immunoSEQ multiplex PCR; TCRdb lists only in-frame clones, some missing. The sample lists around 180,000 clones, 7.8% occurring once. Remarks on this clone: Its antigen is unknown.

Study results and caveats: Compared with healthy donors, patients appeared to share more similar naive, central memory and regulatory TCRB repertoires. Among patients with Type 1 diabetes, TCRB CDR3s were moderately but significantly shorter in every one of the four CD4+ subsets.

The origin of this receptor is a woman in her 40s with type 1 diabetes. Sequencing used central memory CD4+ T cells from blood.

CDR3 loop: CSVRGLNEQFF. In nucleotides, the CDR3 is TGCAGCGTCCGAGGACTGAATGAGCAGTTCTTC. The chain has TRBV29-1 and TRBJ2-1, with D perhaps TRBD2 (5 bases). The germline V and J ends were trimmed by 6 bases and 7 bases, with 10 bases remaining between them. This CDR3 spans 11 amino acids. Germline V CDR1 and CDR2: SQVTM, ANQGSEA.